The clone carrying this T cell receptor beta chain was seen a few times. This specimen belongs to a study of spatial heterogeneity in lung cancer. With 8 bases removed from V and 8 bases from J, the gap between germline ends came to 16 bases. The germline V gene encodes CDR1 ENHRY and CDR2 SYGVKD. CDR3 length: 13 amino acids. Time point described: blood at routine non-recurrence follow-up after resection. Whole RNA came from tumor, nontumor lung or frozen PBMC and was sequenced without being sorted. Every TCR cDNA molecule bore its own unique molecular identifier. One entry per CDR3 protein, called by TCRdb with MiXCR from the 5' RACE reads. The table records approximately 110,000 distinct CDR3 sequences, approximately 10% of them present only once.

Sequencing used PBMCs, obtained at follow-up. The chain links TRBV10-3 to TRBJ2-1; tentatively, D is TRBD2 (5 bases). The TCR sequence derives from a female donor with early-stage non-small cell lung cancer. CDR3 sequence: CAIGGFSVYEQFF. CDR3 nucleotide sequence: TGTGCCATCGGAGGCTTCTCCGTCTATGAGCAGTTCTTC.